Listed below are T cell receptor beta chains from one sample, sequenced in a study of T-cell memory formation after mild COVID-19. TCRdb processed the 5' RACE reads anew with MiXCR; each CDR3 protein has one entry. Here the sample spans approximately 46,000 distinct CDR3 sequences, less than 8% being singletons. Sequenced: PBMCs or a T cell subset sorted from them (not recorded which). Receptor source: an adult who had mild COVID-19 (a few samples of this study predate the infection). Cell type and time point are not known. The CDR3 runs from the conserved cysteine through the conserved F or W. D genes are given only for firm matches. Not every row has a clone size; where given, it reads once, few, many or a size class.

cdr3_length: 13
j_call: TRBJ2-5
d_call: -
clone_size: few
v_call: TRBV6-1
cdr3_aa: CASFGRRQETQYF
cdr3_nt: TGTGCCAGCTTCGGGCGGAGGCAAGAGACCCAGTACTTC

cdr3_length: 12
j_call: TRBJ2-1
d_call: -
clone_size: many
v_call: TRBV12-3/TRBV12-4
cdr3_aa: CASRTPWNEQFF
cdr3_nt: TGTGCCAGCAGGACCCCTTGGAATGAGCAGTTCTTC

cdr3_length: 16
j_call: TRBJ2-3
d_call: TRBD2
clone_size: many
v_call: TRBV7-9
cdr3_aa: CASSLGSGGATDTQYF
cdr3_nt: TGTGCCAGCAGCTTAGGATCGGGGGGGGCCACAGATACGCAGTATTTT

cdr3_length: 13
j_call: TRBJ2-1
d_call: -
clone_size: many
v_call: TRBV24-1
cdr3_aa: CATSDYVRGEQFF
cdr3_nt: TGTGCCACCAGTGATTACGTCCGCGGTGAGCAGTTCTTC

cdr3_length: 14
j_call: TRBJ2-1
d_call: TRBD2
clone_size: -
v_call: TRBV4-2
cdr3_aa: CASSRTSGGNEQFF
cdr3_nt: TGTGCCAGCAGCCGAACTAGCGGGGGTAATGAGCAGTTCTTC

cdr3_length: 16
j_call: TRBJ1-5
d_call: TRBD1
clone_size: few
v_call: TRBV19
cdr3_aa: CASSIGPRGGNQPQHF
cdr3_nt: TGTGCCAGTAGTATAGGCCCCAGGGGGGGCAATCAGCCCCAGCATTTT

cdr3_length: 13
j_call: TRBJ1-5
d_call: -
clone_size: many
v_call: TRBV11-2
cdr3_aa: CASSASPGGPQHF
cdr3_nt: TGTGCCAGCAGCGCTTCCCCCGGGGGGCCCCAGCATTTT

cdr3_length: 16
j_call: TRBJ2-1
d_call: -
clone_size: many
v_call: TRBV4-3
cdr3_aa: CASSPLGVAVYNEQFF
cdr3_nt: TGCGCCAGCAGCCCCCTAGGGGTGGCCGTCTACAATGAGCAGTTCTTC

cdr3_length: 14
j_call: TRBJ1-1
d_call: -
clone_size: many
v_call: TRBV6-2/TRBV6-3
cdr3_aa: CASSYAVANTEAFF
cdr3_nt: TGTGCCAGCAGTTACGCCGTGGCAAACACTGAAGCTTTCTTT

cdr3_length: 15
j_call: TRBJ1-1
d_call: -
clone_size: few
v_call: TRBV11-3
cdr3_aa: CASSLSAGMNTEAFF
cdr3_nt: TGTGCCAGCAGCTTAAGCGCAGGGATGAACACTGAAGCTTTCTTT

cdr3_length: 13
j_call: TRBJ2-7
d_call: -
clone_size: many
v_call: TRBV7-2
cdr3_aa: CASSFGHRYEQYF
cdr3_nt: TGTGCCAGCAGCTTTGGACACCGCTACGAGCAGTACTTC

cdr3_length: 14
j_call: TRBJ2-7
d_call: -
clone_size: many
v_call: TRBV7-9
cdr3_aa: CASSLAQLPYEQYF
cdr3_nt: TGTGCCAGCAGCTTAGCACAGCTGCCCTACGAGCAGTACTTC

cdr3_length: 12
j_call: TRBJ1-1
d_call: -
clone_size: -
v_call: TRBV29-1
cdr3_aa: CSVRRANTEAFF
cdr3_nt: TGCAGCGTTCGCAGGGCGAACACTGAAGCTTTCTTT

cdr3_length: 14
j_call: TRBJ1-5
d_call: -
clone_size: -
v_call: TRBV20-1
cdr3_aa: CSAKQGSNERPQHF
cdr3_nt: TGCAGTGCTAAACAAGGAAGTAACGAGCGGCCCCAGCATTTT

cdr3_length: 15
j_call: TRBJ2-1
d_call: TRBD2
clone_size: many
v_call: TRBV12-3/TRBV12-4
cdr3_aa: CASSLGGGRLGEQFF
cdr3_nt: TGTGCCAGCAGTTTGGGGGGCGGGAGGCTCGGTGAGCAGTTCTTC

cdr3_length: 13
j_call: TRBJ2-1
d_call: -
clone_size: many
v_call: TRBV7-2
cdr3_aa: CASSLDRRNEQFF
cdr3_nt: TGTGCCAGCAGCTTAGACCGGAGGAATGAGCAGTTCTTC

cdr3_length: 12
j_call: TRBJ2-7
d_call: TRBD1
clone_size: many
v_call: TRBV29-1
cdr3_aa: CSVDGQGNEQYF
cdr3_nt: TGCAGCGTTGATGGACAGGGGAACGAGCAGTACTTC

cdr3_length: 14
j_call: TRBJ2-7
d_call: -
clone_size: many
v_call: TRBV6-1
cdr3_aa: CASSDPGATYEQYF
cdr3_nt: TGTGCCAGCAGTGATCCGGGGGCGACTTACGAGCAGTACTTC

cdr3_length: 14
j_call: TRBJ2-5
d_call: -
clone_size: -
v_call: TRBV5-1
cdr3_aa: CASSPTGTPETQYF
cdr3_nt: TGCGCCAGCAGCCCTACAGGGACTCCAGAGACCCAGTACTTC

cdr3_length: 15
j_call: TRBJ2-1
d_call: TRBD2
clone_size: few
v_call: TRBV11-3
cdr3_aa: CASSFSSGSGNEQFF
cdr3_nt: TGTGCCAGCAGCTTCTCGAGCGGGAGTGGTAATGAGCAGTTCTTC

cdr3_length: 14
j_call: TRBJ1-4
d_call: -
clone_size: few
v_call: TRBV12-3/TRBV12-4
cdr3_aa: CASSLGRLNEKLFF
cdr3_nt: TGTGCCAGCAGTTTAGGACGGTTGAATGAAAAACTGTTTTTT

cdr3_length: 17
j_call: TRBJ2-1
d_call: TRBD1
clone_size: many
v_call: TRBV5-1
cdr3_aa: CASSSRAGGAGFNEQFF
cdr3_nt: TGCGCCAGCAGCTCCCGAGCAGGGGGCGCGGGATTCAATGAGCAGTTCTTC

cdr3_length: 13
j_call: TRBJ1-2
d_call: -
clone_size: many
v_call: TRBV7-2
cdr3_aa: CASSPGRVGGYTF
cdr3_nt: TGTGCCAGCAGCCCTGGGAGGGTGGGCGGCTACACCTTC

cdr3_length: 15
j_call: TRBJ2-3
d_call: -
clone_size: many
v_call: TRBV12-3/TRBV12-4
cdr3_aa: CASTPARGVRGKQYF
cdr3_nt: TGTGCCAGCACACCCGCCAGAGGGGTCAGGGGAAAGCAGTATTTT

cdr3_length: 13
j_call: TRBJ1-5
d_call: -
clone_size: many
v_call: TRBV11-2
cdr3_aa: CASSFHQREPQHF
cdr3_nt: TGTGCCAGCAGCTTCCATCAAAGGGAGCCCCAGCATTTT

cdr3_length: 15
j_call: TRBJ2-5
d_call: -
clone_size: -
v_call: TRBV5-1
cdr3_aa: CASSYQSGIQETQYF
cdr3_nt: TGCGCCAGCAGCTACCAGTCCGGGATACAAGAGACCCAGTACTTC

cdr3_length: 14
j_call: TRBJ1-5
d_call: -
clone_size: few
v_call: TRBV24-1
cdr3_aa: CATSDPGGKGPQHF
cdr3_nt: TGTGCCACCAGTGACCCGGGAGGCAAGGGGCCCCAGCATTTT

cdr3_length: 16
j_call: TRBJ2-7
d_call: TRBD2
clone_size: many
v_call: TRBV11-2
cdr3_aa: CASSWGTSGGLYEQYF
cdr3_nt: TGTGCCAGCAGCTGGGGGACTAGCGGGGGACTCTACGAGCAGTACTTC

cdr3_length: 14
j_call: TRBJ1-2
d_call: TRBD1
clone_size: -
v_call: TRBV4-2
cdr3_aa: CASSQAGTGNGYTF
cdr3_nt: TGTGCCAGCAGCCAGGCCGGGACAGGGAATGGCTACACCTTC

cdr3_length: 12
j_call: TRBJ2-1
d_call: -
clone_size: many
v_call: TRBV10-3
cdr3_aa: CAISETGNEQFF
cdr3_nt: TGTGCCATCAGTGAGACGGGGAATGAGCAGTTCTTC

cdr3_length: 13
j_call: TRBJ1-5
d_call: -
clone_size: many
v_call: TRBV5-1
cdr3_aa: CASSTAGEQPQHF
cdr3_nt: TGCGCCAGCAGCACCGCGGGGGAACAGCCCCAGCATTTT

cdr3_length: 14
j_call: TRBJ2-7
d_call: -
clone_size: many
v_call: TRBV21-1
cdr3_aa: CASSYGTSGNEQYF
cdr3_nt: TGTGCCAGCAGCTATGGGACTAGCGGGAACGAGCAGTACTTC

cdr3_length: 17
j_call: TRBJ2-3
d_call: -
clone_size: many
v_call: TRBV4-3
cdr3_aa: CASSQGGSGESTDTQYF
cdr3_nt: TGCGCCAGCAGCCAGGGGGGTAGCGGCGAAAGCACAGATACGCAGTATTTT

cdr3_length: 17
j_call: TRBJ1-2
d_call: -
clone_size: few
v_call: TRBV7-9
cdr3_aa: CASSLVGGKSKRDGYTF
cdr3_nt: TGTGCCAGCAGCTTAGTGGGGGGCAAATCCAAGCGCGATGGCTACACCTTC

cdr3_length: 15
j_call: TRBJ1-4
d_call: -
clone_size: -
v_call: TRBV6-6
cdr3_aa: CASSPRQQRDEKLFF
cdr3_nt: TGTGCCAGCAGTCCCCGACAGCAGAGGGATGAAAAACTGTTTTTT

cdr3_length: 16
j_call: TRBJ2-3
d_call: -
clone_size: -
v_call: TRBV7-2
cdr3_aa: CSSSPQRIASTDTQYF
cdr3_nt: TGTTCCAGCAGCCCCCAGCGGATCGCTAGCACAGATACGCAGTATTTT